Below, one TCR beta chain is given with its context. Its antigen is not identified. The table came from immunoSEQ multiplex PCR; TCRdb's copy has only in-frame clones and leaves some out. The sample lists 80,000 or so clones, about 85% occurring once. These data come from a study of OX40 agonist ivuxolimab in advanced cancers. Study conclusions and caveats: Normalized T-cell clonal expansion was also low in a subset of nonresponders.

The J segment lost 3 bases and the V segment lost 11 bases, leaving 15 bases of the junction unmatched. CDR1 is SNHLY, CDR2 FYNNEI, per germline. The length of the CDR3 is 18 residues. The sequenced sample was CD4+ or CD8+ T cells sorted from blood, obtained in a trial of the OX40 agonist ivuxolimab. V is TRBV2 and J is TRBJ2-1; 14 bases agree with TRBD2. This clonotype was obtained from an adult with an advanced solid tumor such as melanoma, head and neck, liver or kidney cancer. The DNA for the CDR3 is TGTGCCGCGCGGGGTCCGAAGACTAGCGGGAGGGTCTACAATGAGCAGTTCTTC. Its protein product is CAARGPKTSGRVYNEQFF.